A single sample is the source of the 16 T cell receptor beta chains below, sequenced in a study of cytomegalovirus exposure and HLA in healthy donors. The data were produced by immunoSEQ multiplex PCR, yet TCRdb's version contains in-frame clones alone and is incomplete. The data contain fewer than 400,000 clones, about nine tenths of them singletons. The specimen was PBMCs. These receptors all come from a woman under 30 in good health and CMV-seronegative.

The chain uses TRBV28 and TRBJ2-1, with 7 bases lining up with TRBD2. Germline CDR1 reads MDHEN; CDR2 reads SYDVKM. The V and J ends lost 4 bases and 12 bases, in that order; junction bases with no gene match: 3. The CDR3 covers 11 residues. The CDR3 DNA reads TGTGCCAGCAGTTGGGGGGAGGGGCAGTTCTTC. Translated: CASSWGEGQFF.

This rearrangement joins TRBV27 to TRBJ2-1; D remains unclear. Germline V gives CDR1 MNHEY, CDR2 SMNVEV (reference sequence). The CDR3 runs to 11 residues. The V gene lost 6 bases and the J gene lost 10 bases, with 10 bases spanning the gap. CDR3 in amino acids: CASSSDWEQFF. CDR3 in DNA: TGTGCCAGCAGCTCCGACTGGGAGCAGTTCTTC.

In nucleotides, the CDR3 is TGTGCCAGCAGTCCTGGGACAGAAAACAATGAGCAGTTCTTC. Amino acids: CASSPGTENNEQFF. This chain uses TRBV27 with TRBJ2-1; 7 bases align to TRBD1. J was trimmed by 5 bases and V by 5 bases; bases with no gene match: 6. The germline V gene has CDR1 MNHEY and CDR2 SMNVEV (reference sequence). CDR3 length: 14 residues.

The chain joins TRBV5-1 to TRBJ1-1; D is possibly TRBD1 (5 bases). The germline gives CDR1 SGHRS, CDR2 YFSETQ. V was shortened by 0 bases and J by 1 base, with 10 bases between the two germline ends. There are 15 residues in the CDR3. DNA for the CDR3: TGCGCCAGCAGCTTGGAAGGGGATTCGAACACTGAAGCTTTCTTT. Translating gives CASSLEGDSNTEAFF.

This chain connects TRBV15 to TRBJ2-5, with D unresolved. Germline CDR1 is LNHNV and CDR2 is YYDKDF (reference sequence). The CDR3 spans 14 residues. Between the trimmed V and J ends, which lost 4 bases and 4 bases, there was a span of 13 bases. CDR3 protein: CATSTNLGRETQYF. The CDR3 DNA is TGTGCCACCAGCACAAACCTAGGTCGAGAGACCCAGTACTTC.

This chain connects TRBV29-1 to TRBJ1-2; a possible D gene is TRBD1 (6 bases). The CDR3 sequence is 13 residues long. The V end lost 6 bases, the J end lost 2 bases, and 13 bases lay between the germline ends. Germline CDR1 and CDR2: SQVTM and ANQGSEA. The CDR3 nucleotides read TGCAGCGTCGGACAGAACCTCAACTATGGCTACACCTTC. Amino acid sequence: CSVGQNLNYGYTF. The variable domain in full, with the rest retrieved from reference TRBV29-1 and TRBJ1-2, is SAVISQKPSRDICQRGTSLTIQCQVDSQVTMMFWYRQQPGQSLTLIATANQGSEATYESGFVIDKFPISRPNLTFSTLTVSNMSPEDSSIYLCSVGQNLNYGYTFGSGTRLTVV.

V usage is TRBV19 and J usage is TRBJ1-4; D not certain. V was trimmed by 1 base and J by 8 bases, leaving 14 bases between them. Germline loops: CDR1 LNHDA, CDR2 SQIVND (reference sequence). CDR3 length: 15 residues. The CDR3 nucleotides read TGTGCCAGTAGTATAGTTGGCGGTTCGGAGGAAAAACTGTTTTTT. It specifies CASSIVGGSEEKLFF.

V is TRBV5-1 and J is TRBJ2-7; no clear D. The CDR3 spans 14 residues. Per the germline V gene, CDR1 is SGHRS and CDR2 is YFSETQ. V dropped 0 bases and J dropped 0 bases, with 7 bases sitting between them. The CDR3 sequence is CASSLGSYSYEQYF. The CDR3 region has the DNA TGCGCCAGCAGCTTGGGTAGCTACTCCTACGAGCAGTACTTC.

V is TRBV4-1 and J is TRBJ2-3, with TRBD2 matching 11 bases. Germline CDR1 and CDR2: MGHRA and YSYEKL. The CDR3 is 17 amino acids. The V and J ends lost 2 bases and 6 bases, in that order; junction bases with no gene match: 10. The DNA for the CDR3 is TGCGCCAGCAGCCAACCGACTAGCGGGGCCTTATTGGATACGCAGTATTTT. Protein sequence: CASSQPTSGALLDTQYF.

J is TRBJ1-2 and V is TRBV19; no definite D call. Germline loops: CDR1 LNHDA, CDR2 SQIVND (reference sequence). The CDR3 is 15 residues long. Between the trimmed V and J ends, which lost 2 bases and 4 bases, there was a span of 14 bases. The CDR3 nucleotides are TGTGCCAGTAGTATAATCCCGTCGGCGGGCTATGGCTACACCTTC. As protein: CASSIIPSAGYGYTF.

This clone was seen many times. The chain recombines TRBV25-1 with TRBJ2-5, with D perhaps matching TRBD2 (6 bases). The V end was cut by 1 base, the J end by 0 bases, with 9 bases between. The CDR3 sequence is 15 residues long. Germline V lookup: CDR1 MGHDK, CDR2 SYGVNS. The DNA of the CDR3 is TGTGCCAGCAGTGAATCCGGGACTTACCAAGAGACCCAGTACTTC. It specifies CASSESGTYQETQYF. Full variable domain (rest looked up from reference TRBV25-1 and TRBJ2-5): EADIYQTPRYLVIGTGKKITLECSQTMGHDKMYWYQQDPGMELHLIHYSYGVNSTEKGDLSSESTVSRIRTEHFPLTLESARPSHTSQYLCASSESGTYQETQYFGPGTRLLVL.

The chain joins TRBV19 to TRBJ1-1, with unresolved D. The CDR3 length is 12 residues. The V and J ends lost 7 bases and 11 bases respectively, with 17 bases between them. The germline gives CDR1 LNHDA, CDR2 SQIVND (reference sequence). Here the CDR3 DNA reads TGTGCCAGTAAGGTGTCCCGCGACAAGGCTTTCTTT. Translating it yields CASKVSRDKAFF.

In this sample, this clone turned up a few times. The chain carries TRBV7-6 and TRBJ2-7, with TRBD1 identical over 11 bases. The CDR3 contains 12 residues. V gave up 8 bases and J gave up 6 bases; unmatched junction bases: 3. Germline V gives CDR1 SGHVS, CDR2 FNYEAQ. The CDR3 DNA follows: TGTGCCAGCGGTGGGACAGGGGGCGAGCAGTACTTC. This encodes CASGGTGGEQYF.

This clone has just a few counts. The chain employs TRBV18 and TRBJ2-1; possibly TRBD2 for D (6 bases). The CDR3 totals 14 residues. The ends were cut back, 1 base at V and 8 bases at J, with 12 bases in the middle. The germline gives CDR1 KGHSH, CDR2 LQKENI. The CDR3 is CASSPRRAWDEQFF. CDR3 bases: TGTGCCAGCTCACCACGGAGGGCCTGGGATGAGCAGTTCTTC.

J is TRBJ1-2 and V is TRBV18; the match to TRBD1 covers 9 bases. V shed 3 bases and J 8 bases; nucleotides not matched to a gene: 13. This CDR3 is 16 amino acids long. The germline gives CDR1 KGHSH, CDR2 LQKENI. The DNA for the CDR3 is TGTGCCAGCTCACCCCTCCGGGACAGGGTTAGAGAGGGCTACACCTTC. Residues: CASSPLRDRVREGYTF.

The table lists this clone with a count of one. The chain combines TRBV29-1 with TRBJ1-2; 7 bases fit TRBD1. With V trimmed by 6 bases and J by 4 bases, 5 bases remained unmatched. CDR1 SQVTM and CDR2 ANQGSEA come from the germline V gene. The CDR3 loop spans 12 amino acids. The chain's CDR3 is CSVTGSGYGYTF. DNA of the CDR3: TGCAGCGTGACAGGGTCTGGCTATGGCTACACCTTC.